This T cell receptor beta chain was captured in a study of shared clonotypes between healthy human individuals. Notes on the study in general: Inspection by rarefaction showed sorted-subset sequencing to be incomplete despite large depth.

The data were produced by immunoSEQ multiplex PCR, yet TCRdb's version contains in-frame clones alone and is incomplete. The sample includes around 1.9 million clones, roughly 93% of them seen just once. This clone was recorded once. The antigen is undetermined. CD45RO-negative, CCR7-positively selected cells formed the naive CD8 fraction, excluding terminally differentiated effector memory CD45RA+ cells. Healthy HIV-negative adults with no recent acute infections or vaccinations were recruited as donors. The V gene lost 3 bases and the J gene lost 4 bases, with 10 bases spanning the gap. Germline CDR1 reads SEHNR; CDR2 reads FQNEAQ (reference sequence). The CDR3 is made up of 14 amino acids.

This sequence was found in a young man in good health. Some clones in this sample may be carry-over from other donors' samples. This chain connects TRBV7-9 to TRBJ2-1, with D possibly TRBD2 on 6 matching bases. What was sequenced was naive CD8+ T cells from PBMCs. The CDR3 reads CASSLHGSYNEQFF. CDR3 nucleotide sequence: TGTGCCAGCAGCTTGCACGGGAGTTACAATGAGCAGTTCTTC.